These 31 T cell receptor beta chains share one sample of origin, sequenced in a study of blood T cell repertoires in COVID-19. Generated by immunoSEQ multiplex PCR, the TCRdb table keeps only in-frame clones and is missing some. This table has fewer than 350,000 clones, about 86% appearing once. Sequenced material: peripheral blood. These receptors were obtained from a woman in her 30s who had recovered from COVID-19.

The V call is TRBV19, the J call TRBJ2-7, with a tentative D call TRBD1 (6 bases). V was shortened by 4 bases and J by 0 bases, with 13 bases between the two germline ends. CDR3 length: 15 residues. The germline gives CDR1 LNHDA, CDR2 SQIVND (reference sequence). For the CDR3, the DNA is TGTGCCAGTAGTACCATCTGGGGGCACTCCTACGAGCAGTACTTC. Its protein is CASSTIWGHSYEQYF.

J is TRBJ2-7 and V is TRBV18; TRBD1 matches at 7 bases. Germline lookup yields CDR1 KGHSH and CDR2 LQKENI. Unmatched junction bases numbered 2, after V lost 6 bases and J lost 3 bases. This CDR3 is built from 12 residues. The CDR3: CASSQGDYEQYF. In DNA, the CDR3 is TGTGCCAGCTCCCAGGGGGACTACGAGCAGTACTTC. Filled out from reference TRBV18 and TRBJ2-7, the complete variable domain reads NAGVMQNPRHLVRRRGQEARLRCSPMKGHSHVYWYRQLPEEGLKFMVYLQKENIIDESGMPKERFSAEFPKEGPSILRIQQVVRGDSAAYFCASSQGDYEQYFGPGTRLTVT.

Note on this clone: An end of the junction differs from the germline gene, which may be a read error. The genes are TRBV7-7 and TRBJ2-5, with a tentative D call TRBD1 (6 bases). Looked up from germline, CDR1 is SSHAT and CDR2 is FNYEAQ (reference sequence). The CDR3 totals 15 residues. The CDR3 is CASSLEWTAQETQYF. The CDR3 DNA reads TGTGCTAGCAGCTTAGAGTGGACAGCCCAAGAGACCCAGTACTTC. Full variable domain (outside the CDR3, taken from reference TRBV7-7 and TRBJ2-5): GAGVSQSPRYKVTKRGQDVTLRCDPISSHATLYWYQQALGQGPEFLTYFNYEAQPDKSGLPSDRFSAERPEGSISTLTIQRTEQRDSAMYRCASSLEWTAQETQYFGPGTRLLVL.

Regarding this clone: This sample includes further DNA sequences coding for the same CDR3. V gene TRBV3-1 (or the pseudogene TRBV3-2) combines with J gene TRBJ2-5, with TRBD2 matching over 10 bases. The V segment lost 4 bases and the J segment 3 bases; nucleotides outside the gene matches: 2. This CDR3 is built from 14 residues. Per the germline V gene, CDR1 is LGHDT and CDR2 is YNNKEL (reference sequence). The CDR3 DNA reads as TGTGCCAGCAGCCCTGGACTAGCGGAAGAGACCCAGTACTTC. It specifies CASSPGLAEETQYF.

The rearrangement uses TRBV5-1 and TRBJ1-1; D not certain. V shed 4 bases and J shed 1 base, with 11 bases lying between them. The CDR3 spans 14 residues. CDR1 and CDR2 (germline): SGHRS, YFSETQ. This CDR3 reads CASSTPKSNTEAFF. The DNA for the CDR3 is TGCGCCAGCAGCACTCCCAAATCGAACACTGAAGCTTTCTTT.

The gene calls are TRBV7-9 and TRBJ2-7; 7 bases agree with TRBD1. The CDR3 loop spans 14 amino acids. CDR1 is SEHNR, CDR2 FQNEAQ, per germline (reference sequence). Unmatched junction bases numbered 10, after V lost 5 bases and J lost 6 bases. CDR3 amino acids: CASSPHAAGGEQYF. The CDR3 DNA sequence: TGTGCCAGCAGCCCCCACGCGGCAGGGGGCGAGCAGTACTTC.

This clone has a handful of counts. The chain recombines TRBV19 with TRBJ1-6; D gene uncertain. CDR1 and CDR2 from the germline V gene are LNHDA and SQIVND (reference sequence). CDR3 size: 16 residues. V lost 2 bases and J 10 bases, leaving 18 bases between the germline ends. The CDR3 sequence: CASSISGETSRSPLHF. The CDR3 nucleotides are TGTGCCAGTAGTATATCTGGAGAAACCTCTAGGTCACCCCTCCACTTT.

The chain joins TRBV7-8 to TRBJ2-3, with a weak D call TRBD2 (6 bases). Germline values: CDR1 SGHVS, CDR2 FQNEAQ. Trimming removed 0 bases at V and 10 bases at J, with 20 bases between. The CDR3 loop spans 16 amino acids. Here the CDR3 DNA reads TGTGCCAGCAGCTTAGCCGGGGGACTGACTGCGTTTCCGCAGTATTTT. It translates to CASSLAGGLTAFPQYF.

CDR3 bases: TGTGCCAGCAGTGATCAGATGCAAACACCTGATGGCTACACCTTC. Its translation: CASSDQMQTPDGYTF. The chain couples TRBV25-1 to TRBJ1-2; D is uncertain. The germline CDR1 and CDR2 sequences are MGHDK and SYGVNS. CDR3 size: 15 residues. V lost 3 bases and J lost 6, with 17 bases in between.

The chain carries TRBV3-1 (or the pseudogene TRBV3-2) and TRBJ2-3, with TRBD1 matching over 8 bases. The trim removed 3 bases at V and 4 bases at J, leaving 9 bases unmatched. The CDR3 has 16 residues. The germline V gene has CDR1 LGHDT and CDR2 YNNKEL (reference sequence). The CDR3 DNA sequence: TGTGCCAGCAGCCACTTGACAGGGGCCGTCGCAGATACGCAGTATTTT. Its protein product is CASSHLTGAVADTQYF.

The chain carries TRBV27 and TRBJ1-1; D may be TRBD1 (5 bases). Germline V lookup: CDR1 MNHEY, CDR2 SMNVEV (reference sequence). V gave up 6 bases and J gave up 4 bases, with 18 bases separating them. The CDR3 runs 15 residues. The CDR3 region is CASSSLRGRGTEAFF. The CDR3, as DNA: TGTGCCAGCAGCTCCCTCCGGGGGAGAGGCACTGAAGCTTTCTTT.

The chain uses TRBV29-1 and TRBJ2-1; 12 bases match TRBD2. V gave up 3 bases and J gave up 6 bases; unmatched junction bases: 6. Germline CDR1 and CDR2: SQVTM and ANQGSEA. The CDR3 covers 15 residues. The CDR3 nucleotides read TGCAGCGTTGAGGATGGACTAGCGGGGCCCAATGAGCAGTTCTTC. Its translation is CSVEDGLAGPNEQFF.

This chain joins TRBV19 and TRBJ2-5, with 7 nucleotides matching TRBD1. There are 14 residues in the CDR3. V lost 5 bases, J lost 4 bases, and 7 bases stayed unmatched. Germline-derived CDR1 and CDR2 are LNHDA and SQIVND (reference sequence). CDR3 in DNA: TGTGCCAGTAGTGTAAGACAGGGCAGAGAGACCCAGTACTTC. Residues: CASSVRQGRETQYF.

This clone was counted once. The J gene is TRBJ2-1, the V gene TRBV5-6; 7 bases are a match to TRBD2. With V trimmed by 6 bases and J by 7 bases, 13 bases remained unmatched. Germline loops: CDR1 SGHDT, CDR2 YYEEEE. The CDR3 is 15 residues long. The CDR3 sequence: CASKTWTSPSNEQFF. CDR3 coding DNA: TGTGCCAGCAAAACATGGACTAGTCCCTCGAATGAGCAGTTCTTC.

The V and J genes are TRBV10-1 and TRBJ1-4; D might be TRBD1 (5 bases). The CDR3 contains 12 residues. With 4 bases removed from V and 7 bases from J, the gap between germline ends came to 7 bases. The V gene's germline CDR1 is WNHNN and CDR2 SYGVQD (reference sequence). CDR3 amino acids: CASSAGGEKLFF. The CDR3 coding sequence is TGCGCCAGCAGTGCCGGGGGTGAAAAACTGTTTTTT.

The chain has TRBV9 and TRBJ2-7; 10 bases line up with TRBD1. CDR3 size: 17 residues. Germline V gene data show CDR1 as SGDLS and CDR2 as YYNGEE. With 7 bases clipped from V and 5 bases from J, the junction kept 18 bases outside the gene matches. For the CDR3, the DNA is TGTGCCAGCTCCCATGGACAGGGGGATACGGGATCCCACGAGCAGTACTTC. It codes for CASSHGQGDTGSHEQYF.

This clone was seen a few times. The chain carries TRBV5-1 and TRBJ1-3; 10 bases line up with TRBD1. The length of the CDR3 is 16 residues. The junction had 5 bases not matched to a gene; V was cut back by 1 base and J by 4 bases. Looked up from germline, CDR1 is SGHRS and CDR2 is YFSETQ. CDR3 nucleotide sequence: TGCGCCAGCAGCTTGTTTGGACAGGGGGTAGGAAACACCATATATTTT. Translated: CASSLFGQGVGNTIYF.

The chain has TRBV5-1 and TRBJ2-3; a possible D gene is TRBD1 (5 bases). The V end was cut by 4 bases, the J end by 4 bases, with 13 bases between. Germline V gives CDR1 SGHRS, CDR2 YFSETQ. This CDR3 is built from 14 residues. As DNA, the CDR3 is TGCGCCAGCAGCCCACAACCGACAGCAGATACGCAGTATTTT. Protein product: CASSPQPTADTQYF. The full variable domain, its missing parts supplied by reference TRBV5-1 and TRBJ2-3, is KAGVTQTPRYLIKTRGQQVTLSCSPISGHRSVSWYQQTPGQGLQFLFEYFSETQRNKGNFPGRFSGRQFSNSRSEMNVSTLELGDSALYLCASSPQPTADTQYFGPGTRLTVL.

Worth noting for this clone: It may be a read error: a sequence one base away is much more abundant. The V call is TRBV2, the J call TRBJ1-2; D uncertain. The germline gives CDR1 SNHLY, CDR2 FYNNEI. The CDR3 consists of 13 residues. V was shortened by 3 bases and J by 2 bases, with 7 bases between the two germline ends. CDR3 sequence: CASSDGENYGYTF. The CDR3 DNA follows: TGTGCCAGCAGTGACGGGGAGAACTATGGCTACACCTTC. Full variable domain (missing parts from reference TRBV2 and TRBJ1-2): EPEVTQTPSHQVTQMGQEVILRCVPISNHLYFYWYRQILGQKVEFLVSFYNNEISEKSEIFDDQFSVERPDGSNFTLKIRSTKLEDSAMYFCASSDGENYGYTFGSGTRLTVV.

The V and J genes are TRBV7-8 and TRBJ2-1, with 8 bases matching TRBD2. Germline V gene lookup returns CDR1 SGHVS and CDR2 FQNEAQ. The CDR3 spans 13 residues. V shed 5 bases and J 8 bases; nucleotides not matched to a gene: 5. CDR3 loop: CASSTSGGDEQFF. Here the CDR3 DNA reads TGTGCCAGCAGCACGAGCGGGGGCGATGAGCAGTTCTTC.

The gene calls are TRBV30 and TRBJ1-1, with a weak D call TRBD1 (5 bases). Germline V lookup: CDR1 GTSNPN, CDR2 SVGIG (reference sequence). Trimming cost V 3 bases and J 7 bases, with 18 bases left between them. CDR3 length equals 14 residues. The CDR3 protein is CAWRHRPPPNEAFF. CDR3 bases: TGTGCCTGGAGGCACAGGCCGCCCCCAAATGAAGCTTTCTTT.

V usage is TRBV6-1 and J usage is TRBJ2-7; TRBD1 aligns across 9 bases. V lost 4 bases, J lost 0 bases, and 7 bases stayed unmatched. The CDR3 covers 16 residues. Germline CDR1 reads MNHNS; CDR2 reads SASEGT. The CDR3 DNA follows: TGTGCCAGCAGTGCCCACAGGGGGCCGGGCTCCTACGAGCAGTACTTC. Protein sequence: CASSAHRGPGSYEQYF.

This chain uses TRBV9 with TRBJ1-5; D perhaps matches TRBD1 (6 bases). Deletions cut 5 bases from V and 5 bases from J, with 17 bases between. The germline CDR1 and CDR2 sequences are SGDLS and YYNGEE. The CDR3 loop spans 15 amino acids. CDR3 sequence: CASSLQGRDYQPQHF. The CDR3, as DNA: TGTGCCAGCAGTTTACAGGGCAGGGATTATCAGCCCCAGCATTTT. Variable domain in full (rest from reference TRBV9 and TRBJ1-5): DSGVTQTPKHLITATGQRVTLRCSPRSGDLSVYWYQQSLDQGLQFLIQYYNGEERAKGNILERFSAQQFPDLHSELNLSSLELGDSALYFCASSLQGRDYQPQHFGDGTRLSIL.

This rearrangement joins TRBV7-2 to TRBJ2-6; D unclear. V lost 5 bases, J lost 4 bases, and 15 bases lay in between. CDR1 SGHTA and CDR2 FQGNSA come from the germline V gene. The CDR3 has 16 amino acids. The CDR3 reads CASSPQFNKGANVLTF. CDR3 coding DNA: TGTGCCAGCAGCCCCCAGTTCAACAAAGGGGCCAACGTCCTGACTTTC.

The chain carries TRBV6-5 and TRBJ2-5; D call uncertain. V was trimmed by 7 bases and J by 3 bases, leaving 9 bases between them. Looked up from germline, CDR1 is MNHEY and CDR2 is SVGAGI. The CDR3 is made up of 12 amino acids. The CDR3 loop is CASTSRKETQYF. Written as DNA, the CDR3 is TGTGCCAGCACCAGCAGGAAAGAGACCCAGTACTTC.

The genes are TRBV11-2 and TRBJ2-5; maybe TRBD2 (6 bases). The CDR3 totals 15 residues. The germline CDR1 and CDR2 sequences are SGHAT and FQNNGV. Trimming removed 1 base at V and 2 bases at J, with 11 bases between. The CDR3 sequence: CASSLGGTLQETQYF. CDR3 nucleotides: TGTGCCAGCAGCTTAGGTGGGACTCTACAAGAGACCCAGTACTTC.

The CDR3 DNA reads TGCGCCAGCAGATCCGGGACTTCGTCGCGGGCCAATGAGCAGTTCTTC. This translates into CASRSGTSSRANEQFF. The V call is TRBV5-1, the J call TRBJ2-1, with D tentatively TRBD2 (6 bases). Trimming shortened V by 5 bases and J by 6 bases, and 21 bases separated the two germline ends. Germline loops: CDR1 SGHRS, CDR2 YFSETQ. There are 16 residues in the CDR3.

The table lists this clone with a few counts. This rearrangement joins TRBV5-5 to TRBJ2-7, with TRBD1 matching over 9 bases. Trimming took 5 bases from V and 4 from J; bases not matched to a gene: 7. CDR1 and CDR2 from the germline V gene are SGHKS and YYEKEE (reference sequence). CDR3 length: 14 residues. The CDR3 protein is CASRAGTGSYEQYF. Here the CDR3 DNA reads TGTGCCAGCAGAGCCGGGACAGGGTCTTACGAGCAGTACTTC. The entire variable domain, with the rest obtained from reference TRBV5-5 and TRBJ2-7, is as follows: DAGVTQSPTHLIKTRGQQVTLRCSPISGHKSVSWYQQVLGQGPQFIFQYYEKEERGRGNFPDRFSARQFPNYSSELNVNALLLGDSALYLCASRAGTGSYEQYFGPGTRLTVT.

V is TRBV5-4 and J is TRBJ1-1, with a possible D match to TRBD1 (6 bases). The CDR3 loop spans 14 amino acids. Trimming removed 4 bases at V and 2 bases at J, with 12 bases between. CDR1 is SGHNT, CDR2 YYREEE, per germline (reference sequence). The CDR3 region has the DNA TGTGCCAGCAGCCCGCACAGGGAAAACACTGAAGCTTTCTTT. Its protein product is CASSPHRENTEAFF.

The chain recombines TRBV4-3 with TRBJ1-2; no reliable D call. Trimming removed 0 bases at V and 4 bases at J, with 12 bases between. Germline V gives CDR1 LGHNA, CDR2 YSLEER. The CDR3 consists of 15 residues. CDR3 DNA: TGCGCCAGCAGCCAAGATGGCCGGGAAACCTATGGCTACACCTTC. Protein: CASSQDGRETYGYTF.

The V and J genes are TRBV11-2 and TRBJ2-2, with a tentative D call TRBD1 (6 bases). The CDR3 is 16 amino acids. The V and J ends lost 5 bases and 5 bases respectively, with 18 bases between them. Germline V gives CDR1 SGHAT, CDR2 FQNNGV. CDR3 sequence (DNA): TGTGCCAGCAGCCCTAGCCAGGGGTTGGTGACCGGGGAGCTGTTTTTT. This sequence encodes CASSPSQGLVTGELFF.